The 21 T cell receptor beta chains in this list originate from one sample, sequenced in a study of cytomegalovirus exposure and HLA in healthy donors. PCR was performed using 60 Vbeta and 13 Jbeta primers. The table came from immunoSEQ multiplex PCR; TCRdb's copy has only in-frame clones and leaves some out. The sample includes some 86,000 clones, about 66% of them seen just once. The sequencing sample was made of PBMCs. These receptors were obtained from a young man in good health and CMV-seronegative.

The chain has TRBV6-5 and TRBJ1-2, with D possibly TRBD1 on 6 matching bases. V was pared by 8 bases and J by 4 bases, with 14 bases between. CDR3 size: 13 residues. Per the germline V gene, CDR1 is MNHEY and CDR2 is SVGAGI. CDR3 nucleotides: TGTGCCAGCGGAAGGGGGGGGGCCTATGGCTACACCTTC. This gives the protein CASGRGGAYGYTF.

V gene TRBV19 combines with J gene TRBJ1-1, with D uncertain. The CDR3 contains 14 residues. Trimming removed 5 bases at V and 5 bases at J, with 15 bases between. Per the germline V gene, CDR1 is LNHDA and CDR2 is SQIVND (reference sequence). CDR3 DNA sequence: TGTGCCAGTAGTTATGTTGAGGGCCGGACTGAAGCTTTCTTT. Translation: CASSYVEGRTEAFF.

This clone came up once. The chain uses TRBV5-1 and TRBJ2-3; 8 bases agree with TRBD2. The CDR3 length is 14 residues. With 5 bases clipped from V and 2 bases from J, the junction kept 4 bases outside the gene matches. Germline loops: CDR1 SGHRS, CDR2 YFSETQ. CDR3 in DNA: TGCGCCAGCAGGGTAGCGGGGTTCACAGATACGCAGTATTTT. Its translation is CASRVAGFTDTQYF.

The gene calls are TRBV10-1 and TRBJ1-1; maybe TRBD1 (6 bases). V lost 3 bases and J 6 bases, leaving 14 bases between the germline ends. Germline loops: CDR1 WNHNN, CDR2 SYGVQD (reference sequence). The CDR3 has 14 amino acids. DNA of the CDR3: TGCGCCAGCAGTGACCCCGGGACATCTCCTGAAGCTTTCTTT. This translates into CASSDPGTSPEAFF.

This rearrangement joins TRBV13 to TRBJ1-3, with a possible D match to TRBD1 (5 bases). V was clipped by 6 bases and J by 0 bases, with 15 bases between them. Germline CDR1 PRHDT, CDR2 FYEKMQ (reference sequence). The CDR3 contains 16 residues. The CDR3 sequence is CASSYDSSLSGNTIYF. The DNA of the CDR3 is TGTGCCAGCAGTTACGACAGTTCCCTCTCTGGAAACACCATATATTTT.

The genes are TRBV7-6 and TRBJ2-7, with a weak D call TRBD2 (5 bases). Deletions cut 3 bases from V and 2 bases from J, with 17 bases between. CDR3 length equals 16 residues. Germline V CDR1 and CDR2: SGHVS, FNYEAQ. CDR3 sequence: CASSLDLRPSPYEQYF. DNA for the CDR3: TGTGCCAGCAGCTTGGACTTGAGGCCGTCTCCCTACGAGCAGTACTTC.

This clone was observed a single time. The chain is built from TRBV5-1 and TRBJ1-4; D is perhaps TRBD1 (6 bases). V was shortened by 0 bases and J by 7 bases, with 13 bases between the two germline ends. The CDR3 contains 15 residues. In germline, CDR1 is SGHRS, CDR2 YFSETQ. The CDR3 protein is CASSLVTGSGEKLFF. In nucleotides, the CDR3 is TGCGCCAGCAGCTTGGTAACAGGGTCAGGTGAAAAACTGTTTTTT.

The rearrangement links TRBV4-1 to TRBJ1-3, with 8 bases that match TRBD1. This CDR3 region has 17 residues. CDR1 is MGHRA, CDR2 YSYEKL, per germline. V dropped 5 bases and J dropped 0; count of bases not matched to a gene: 9. The CDR3 bases are TGCGCCAGCAGCTCCCTGGGACAGGCGAGCTCTGGAAACACCATATATTTT. This encodes CASSSLGQASSGNTIYF.

The gene calls are TRBV28 and TRBJ2-4; D not resolved. Trimming left V 6 bases short and J 0 bases short, with 9 bases between. Germline CDR1 reads MDHEN; CDR2 reads SYDVKM. The length of the CDR3 is 14 residues. CDR3 loop: CASRLTGAKNIQYF. The CDR3 DNA reads as TGTGCCAGCAGACTCACCGGAGCCAAAAACATTCAGTACTTC.

This clone was observed at least ten times. The final CDR3 position lacks the conserved phenylalanine or tryptophan, pointing to a likely read error. Because the CDR3's place on the DNA is in doubt, the DNA is left out and the CDR3 is given as listed by TCRdb. The chain carries TRBV5-1 and TRBJ1-2. Germline V CDR1 and CDR2: SGHRS, YFSETQ. The CDR3 adds up to 11 amino acids, both ends counted. CDR3 region: CASSCTGTHKD.

This rearrangement joins TRBV29-1 to TRBJ2-3, with D possibly TRBD2 on 5 matching bases. The CDR3 sequence is 14 residues long. CDR1 is SQVTM, CDR2 ANQGSEA, per germline. V dropped 4 bases and J dropped 5 bases, with 16 bases sitting between them. The CDR3 region has the DNA TGCAGCGTTGTACGCGGGTACCGGGAAGATACGCAGTATTTT. Its translation: CSVVRGYREDTQYF.

The chain joins TRBV27 to TRBJ1-5, with D uncertain. V was pared by 4 bases and J by 6 bases, with 13 bases between. This CDR3 contains 14 residues. The germline V gene encodes CDR1 MNHEY and CDR2 SMNVEV (reference sequence). The CDR3 DNA sequence: TGTGCCAGCAGTTCCTTAGGAGGGAGTCAGCCCCAGCATTTT. It codes for CASSSLGGSQPQHF.

By sample fraction, this clone is medium-sized. The chain combines TRBV4-3 with TRBJ2-7; 8 bases align to TRBD2. V lost 0 bases, J lost 2 bases, and 3 bases stayed unmatched. Germline lookup yields CDR1 LGHNA and CDR2 YSLEER. CDR3 length: 15 amino acids. The CDR3, as DNA: TGCGCCAGCAGCCAAGATCCGGGGGGGCCCTACGAGCAGTACTTC. It translates to CASSQDPGGPYEQYF.

The rearrangement joins TRBV15 to TRBJ2-7; D remains unclear. Germline V CDR1 and CDR2: LNHNV, YYDKDF (reference sequence). V was pared by 0 bases and J by 3 bases, with 6 bases between. The CDR3 consists of 13 residues. The CDR3 protein is CATSREADYEQYF. As DNA, the CDR3 is TGTGCCACCAGCAGAGAGGCAGACTACGAGCAGTACTTC.

The chain combines TRBV18 with TRBJ1-3; tentatively, D is TRBD1 (6 bases). V was trimmed by 3 bases and J by 0 bases, leaving 15 bases between them. The germline V gene has CDR1 KGHSH and CDR2 LQKENI. This CDR3 contains 17 residues. CDR3 protein: CASSPIQGASSGNTIYF. The CDR3 DNA is TGTGCCAGCTCACCGATACAGGGCGCGTCCTCTGGAAACACCATATATTTT.

The V and J genes are TRBV30 and TRBJ1-5; the D is unclear. Germline V lookup: CDR1 GTSNPN, CDR2 SVGIG (reference sequence). This CDR3 comprises 13 residues. Trimming cost V 5 bases and J 3 bases, with 11 bases left between them. The CDR3 DNA follows: TGTGCCTGGGCCGGGAGTTTCAATCAGCCCCAGCATTTT. Protein sequence: CAWAGSFNQPQHF.

DNA of the CDR3: TGCGCCAGCAGTTTCGACGGACAGAAGAACACTGAAGCTTTCTTT. Translating it yields CASSFDGQKNTEAFF. The V and J genes are TRBV5-1 and TRBJ1-1; D is possibly TRBD1 (6 bases). V was pared by 5 bases and J by 1 base, with 15 bases between. The CDR3 spans 15 residues. Germline CDR1 is SGHRS and CDR2 is YFSETQ.

The CDR3 coding sequence is TGTGCCAGCAGCTTAAGGAACGGGGGTTACACTGAAGCTTTCTTT. Translation gives CASSLRNGGYTEAFF. This chain uses TRBV7-9 with TRBJ1-1, with D possibly TRBD1 on 5 matching bases. The germline gives CDR1 SEHNR, CDR2 FQNEAQ (reference sequence). V dropped 2 bases and J dropped 3 bases, with 13 bases sitting between them. This CDR3 has 15 residues.

This clone occurred a few times. The chain employs TRBV7-2 and TRBJ2-5; 10 bases match TRBD2. The CDR3 length is 14 residues. Germline V gene data show CDR1 as SGHTA and CDR2 as FQGNSA. V lost 6 bases and J lost 7; bases outside the gene matches: 8. The CDR3 sequence is CASSPQRGGVTQYF. CDR3 coding DNA: TGTGCCAGCAGTCCCCAGCGGGGGGGGGTGACCCAGTACTTC.

The V and J genes are TRBV6-6 and TRBJ1-2; possibly TRBD1 for D (5 bases). This CDR3 region has 13 residues. V shed 9 bases and J shed 5 bases, with 16 bases lying between them. The germline CDR1 and CDR2 sequences are MNHNY and SVGAGI (reference sequence). CDR3 residues: CASSGLAGYGYTF. CDR3 DNA sequence: TGTGCCAGTTCGGGACTGGCCGGTTATGGCTACACCTTC.

CDR3: CASSPPGGVETQYF. The CDR3 DNA reads as TGTGCCAGCTCACCACCGGGCGGGGTGGAGACCCAGTACTTC. This chain connects TRBV18 to TRBJ2-5; tentative D call: TRBD2 (6 bases). There are 14 residues in the CDR3. The V end was cut by 0 bases, the J end by 5 bases, with 10 bases between. Germline-derived CDR1 and CDR2 are KGHSH and LQKENI.